This T cell receptor beta chain was recorded in a study of shared clonotypes between healthy human individuals. Produced via immunoSEQ multiplex PCR; TCRdb's table is partial and in-frame only. Here the sample spans millions of clones, over 85% being singletons. Germline CDR1 is SGHRS and CDR2 is YFSETQ. There are 14 residues in the CDR3. V was cut by 0 bases and J by 9 bases, with 13 bases left in between. The chain combines TRBV5-1 with TRBJ2-1; no firm D call. The sequenced sample consisted of naive CD4+ T cells sorted from blood. Indicated subset: CD45RA+ positively selected. The TCR sequence derives from a young man in good health. Here the CDR3 reads CASSLAGSNVEQFF. CDR3 nucleotides: TGCGCCAGCAGCTTGGCCGGCTCGAATGTTGAGCAGTTCTTC.